What follows is one T cell receptor beta chain and its context. Its specificity is not known. The CDR3 covers 13 residues. Trimming took 4 bases from V and 5 from J; bases not matched to a gene: 3. Germline V gene sequence: CDR1 MNHEY, CDR2 SVGAGI. Sequenced material consisted of expressed TCRB transcripts (all of the isolated RNA was reverse transcribed). Some clones are missing from TCRdb's copy, which holds only in-frame ones; the method was immunoSEQ multiplex PCR. The table has 310,000 or so clones, 15% seen once. This sample is drawn from a study of beta chain features in type 1 diabetes. The study, taken as a whole, reports: Type 1 diabetes patients showed a moderate but significant shortening of TCRB CDR3s in all four CD4+ subsets.

The sample was naive CD4+ T cells from blood. The source is a man between 18 and 35 years old with type 1 diabetes. The chain uses TRBV6-5 and TRBJ2-5; 8 nucleotides line up with TRBD1. The CDR3 loop reads CASSSQGVETQYF. CDR3 in DNA: TGTGCCAGCAGTTCACAGGGGGTGGAGACCCAGTACTTC.